The clone carrying this T cell receptor beta chain appeared a few times. The antigen is undetermined. Libraries were prepared by immunoSEQ multiplex PCR; TCRdb keeps only in-frame clonotypes and omits some of them. The data hold tens of thousands of clones, with around four fifths observed a single time. Germline CDR1 and CDR2: ENHRY and SYGVKD. This CDR3 has 13 residues. Trimming cost V 5 bases and J 4 bases, with 11 bases left between them. Enrollment shut out patients with autoimmune disease history or systemic immunosuppression. The data are from a study of OX40 agonist ivuxolimab in advanced cancers. The wider study: Aged roughly 23 to 90 with a mean of approximately 57 years, they were roughly 83% male. Study outcomes and limitations: CD8+ T cells were the subset that, on average, had more expanded clones than CD4+.

The V call is TRBV10-3, the J call TRBJ1-1, with D unresolved. This sample comprised CD4+ or CD8+ T cells sorted from blood, obtained in a trial of the OX40 agonist ivuxolimab. The receptor was derived from an adult with an advanced solid tumor such as melanoma, head and neck, liver or kidney cancer. CDR3 sequence reads: CAISPSGGTEAFF. For the CDR3, the DNA is TGTGCCATCAGTCCCTCCGGCGGCACTGAAGCTTTCTTT.